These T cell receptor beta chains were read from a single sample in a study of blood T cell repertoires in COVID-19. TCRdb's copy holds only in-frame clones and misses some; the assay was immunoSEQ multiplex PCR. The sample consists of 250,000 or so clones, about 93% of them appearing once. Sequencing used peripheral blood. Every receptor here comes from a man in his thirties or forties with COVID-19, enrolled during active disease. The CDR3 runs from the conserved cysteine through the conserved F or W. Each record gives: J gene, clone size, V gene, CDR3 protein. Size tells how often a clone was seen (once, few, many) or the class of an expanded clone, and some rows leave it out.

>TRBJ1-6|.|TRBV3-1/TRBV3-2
CASSLRGGRENSPLHF
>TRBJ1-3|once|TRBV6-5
CASSYSGQGTYTIYF
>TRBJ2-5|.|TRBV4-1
CASSHPTGGQETQYF
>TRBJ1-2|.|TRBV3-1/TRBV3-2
CASSQVRDRGVDGYTF
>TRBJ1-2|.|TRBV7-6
CASSQGQGLSNYGYTF
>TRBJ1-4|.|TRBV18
CASSPPGANEKLFF
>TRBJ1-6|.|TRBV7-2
CASSWDSSYNSPLHF
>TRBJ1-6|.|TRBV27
CASSLDRVENSPLHF
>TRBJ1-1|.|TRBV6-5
CASSYGRRGGGTEAFF
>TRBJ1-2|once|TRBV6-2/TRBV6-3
CASSPPQGNYGYTF
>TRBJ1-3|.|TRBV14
CASSPLGQGGNTIYF